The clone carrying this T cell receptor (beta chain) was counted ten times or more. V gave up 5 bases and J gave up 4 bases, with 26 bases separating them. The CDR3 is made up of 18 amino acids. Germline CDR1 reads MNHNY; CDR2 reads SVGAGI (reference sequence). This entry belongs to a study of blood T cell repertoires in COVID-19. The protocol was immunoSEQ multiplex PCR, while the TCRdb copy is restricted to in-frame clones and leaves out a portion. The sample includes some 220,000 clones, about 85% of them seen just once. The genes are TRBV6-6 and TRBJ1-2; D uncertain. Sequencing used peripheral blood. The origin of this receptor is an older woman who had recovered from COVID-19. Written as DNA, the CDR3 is TGTGCCAGCAGTCCCGTAGACGTCGGAGGGTGGGTGGGCTATGGCTACACCTTC. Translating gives CASSPVDVGGWVGYGYTF.